The source of this T cell receptor beta chain is a study of blood T cells in healthy people across ages. The second PCR ran about 6 to 12 cycles with a sample-barcoded 5' primer and J-beta primers. TCRdb reprocessed the 5' RACE reads with MiXCR, giving one entry per CDR3 protein. The sample lists around 970,000 distinct CDR3 sequences, 51% occurring once. In germline, CDR1 is DFQATT, CDR2 SNEGSKA (reference sequence). The CDR3 has 14 residues. Trimming took off 8 bases at V and 2 bases at J, with 19 bases between the two ends. Study-wide points: Because donor CMV status was unknown, expanded clonotype changes were possibly confounded.

Notes on this clonotype: Its target is not known.

Sequenced sample: blood. The chain combines TRBV20-1 with TRBJ2-7; D might be TRBD1 or TRBD2, each matching 6 bases. The receptor's source is a woman in her sixties in good health. DNA for the CDR3: TGCAGTACCACTAGGGGGGAAACTCCCTACGAGCAGTACTTC. Protein: CSTTRGETPYEQYF.